This T cell receptor beta chain is from a study of memory CD4+ T cells and cytomegalovirus serostatus. Germline V gene sequence: CDR1 MNHEY, CDR2 SMNVEV (reference sequence). This CDR3 contains 15 residues. V was clipped by 5 bases and J by 0 bases; unmatched bases: 4. This clone was recorded only once. The table came from immunoSEQ multiplex PCR; TCRdb's copy has only in-frame clones and leaves some out. The sample has more than 35,000 clones; around 80% are singletons. Single viable CD3+CD4+CD8-CD45RO+ cells were sorted as the memory CD4+ T cells. This clonotype originated in an adult in good health and CMV-seropositive. Sequenced input: memory CD4+ T cells from blood. V usage is TRBV27 and J usage is TRBJ2-4; 7 nucleotides agree with TRBD2. The chain's CDR3 is CASSHRGVAKNIQYF. The CDR3 coding sequence is TGTGCCAGCAGTCACCGGGGGGTAGCCAAAAACATTCAGTACTTC.